The text below deals with one TCR beta chain. The antigen is unknown. The germline gives CDR1 SGHDT, CDR2 YYEEEE. The length of the CDR3 is 11 residues. V was pared by 1 base and J by 10 bases, with 6 bases between. Regarding treatment: oral pan-JAK inhibitor, 5-10 mg twice daily. Peripheral blood and lesional scalp punch biopsies came from alopecia areata patients. This entry comes from a study of CD8+ T cells in alopecia areata. In the study overall: Treated patients were given 5 to 10 mg oral tofacitinib twice daily.

General study results and limits: Lesional scalp, notably in alopecia totalis/universalis, had clonality above that of normal scalp.

Extracted RNA was reverse transcribed, and the resulting cDNA served as sequencing template. Profiling relied on immunoSEQ multiplex PCR, and the TCRdb table lists in-frame clones only, not all of them. The sample shows some 100,000 clones, less than 75% of them seen only once. This specimen was CD8+ T cells sorted from blood, taken at week 4, from a patient treated with tofacitinib. The sequence was collected from a human donor with alopecia areata. The chain has TRBV5-6 and TRBJ2-1, with D perhaps TRBD1 (6 bases). This CDR3 is CASSLTGEQFF. The CDR3 region has the DNA TGTGCCAGCAGCTTGACAGGGGAGCAGTTCTTC.